These 13 T cell receptor beta chains came from one sample sequenced in a study of blood T cell repertoires in COVID-19. The method was immunoSEQ multiplex PCR; TCRdb's version includes in-frame clones alone and lacks a portion of them. The sample holds about 380,000 clones, 88% seen once. The sample comprised PBMCs or T cells enriched from blood (not recorded which). The source of these receptors is a woman between 18 and 30 years old who had recovered from COVID-19.

This clone occurred many times. The gene calls are TRBV29-1 and TRBJ1-2; a possible D gene is TRBD1 (5 bases). V lost 5 bases and J 4 bases, leaving 8 bases between the germline ends. The germline gives CDR1 SQVTM, CDR2 ANQGSEA. The CDR3 runs to 11 residues. This CDR3 reads CSVTGPYGYTF. In DNA form, the CDR3 reads TGCAGCGTTACAGGTCCCTATGGCTACACCTTC.

The CDR3 coding sequence is TGTGCCAGCAGCTTAAACCAGGGTCTAAATTCACCCCTCCACTTT. This codes for CASSLNQGLNSPLHF. This rearrangement joins TRBV7-3 to TRBJ1-6, with D possibly being TRBD1 (5 bases). Germline lookup yields CDR1 SGHTA and CDR2 FQGTGA. This CDR3 contains 15 residues. V lost 1 base and J 7 bases, leaving 11 bases between the germline ends. The full variable domain, completed using reference TRBV7-3 and TRBJ1-6, is GAGVSQTPSNKVTEKGKYVELRCDPISGHTALYWYRQSLGQGPEFLIYFQGTGAADDSGLPNDRFFAVRPEGSVSTLKIQRTERGDSAVYLCASSLNQGLNSPLHFGNGTRLTVT.

V is TRBV19 and J is TRBJ2-1, with 11 bases matching TRBD2. The germline V gene encodes CDR1 LNHDA and CDR2 SQIVND (reference sequence). This CDR3 has 16 residues. J was trimmed by 6 bases and V by 3 bases; bases with no gene match: 7. The CDR3 is CASSMRASGGLNEQFF. CDR3 DNA sequence: TGTGCCAGTAGTATGAGGGCTAGCGGGGGGCTCAATGAGCAGTTCTTC.

The CDR3 is CASQTGGHEQYF. The CDR3, as DNA: TGTGCCAGCCAAACAGGGGGCCACGAGCAGTACTTC. The chain has TRBV27 and TRBJ2-7; 9 nucleotides line up with TRBD1. The germline V gene encodes CDR1 MNHEY and CDR2 SMNVEV (reference sequence). The J segment lost 5 bases and the V segment lost 8 bases, leaving 4 bases of the junction unmatched. The CDR3 loop spans 12 amino acids.

The count of this clone is one. The chain combines TRBV5-4 with TRBJ1-4; perhaps TRBD1 as D (6 bases). The germline gives CDR1 SGHNT, CDR2 YYREEE (reference sequence). Trimming removed 4 bases from V and 0 bases from J, with 16 bases in between. The CDR3 covers 17 residues. This CDR3 is CASSLGGTQATNEKLFF. The CDR3 nucleotides read TGTGCCAGCAGCCTGGGGGGGACACAGGCAACTAATGAAAAACTGTTTTTT.

The chain couples TRBV24-1 to TRBJ2-1; TRBD1 agrees at 7 bases. V lost 8 bases, J lost 1 base, and 4 bases stayed unmatched. The CDR3 length is 14 residues. The V gene's germline CDR1 is KGHDR and CDR2 SFDVKD. The CDR3 DNA reads TGTGCCACCAATCCAGGGGGTTCCTACAATGAGCAGTTCTTC. Residues: CATNPGGSYNEQFF.

On this clone itself: The junction departs from the called germline gene at one end, perhaps through a read error. The J gene is TRBJ2-1, the V gene TRBV5-1, with a weak D call TRBD2 (5 bases). Germline assignment: CDR1 SGHRS and CDR2 YFSETQ. This CDR3 comprises 11 residues. CDR3 sequence reads: CASSSTPARVF. The CDR3 bases are TGCGCCAGCAGCTCTACTCCGGCGAGGGTCTTC.

V usage is TRBV18 and J usage is TRBJ1-1, with TRBD1 as a possible D gene (5 bases). Germline lookup yields CDR1 KGHSH and CDR2 LQKENI. CDR3 length: 14 amino acids. V was pared by 5 bases and J by 3 bases, with 13 bases between. The CDR3 protein is CASSATVLYTEAFF. The DNA of the CDR3 is TGTGCCAGCTCAGCGACAGTCCTTTACACTGAAGCTTTCTTT.

This chain joins TRBV2 and TRBJ2-3; unclear D gene. In germline, CDR1 is SNHLY, CDR2 FYNNEI. The CDR3 contains 12 residues. V was trimmed by 4 bases and J by 2 bases, leaving 4 bases between them. CDR3 loop: CASSAHTDTQYF. CDR3 DNA sequence: TGTGCCAGCAGTGCCCACACAGATACGCAGTATTTT.

V usage is TRBV5-5 and J usage is TRBJ1-1; D is possibly TRBD1 (6 bases). Deletions cut 0 bases from V and 8 bases from J, with 14 bases between. Germline CDR1 and CDR2: SGHKS and YYEKEE (reference sequence). The CDR3 has 14 residues. This CDR3 reads CASSLVLRQGEAFF. CDR3 nucleotide sequence: TGTGCCAGCAGCTTGGTGCTGCGGCAGGGGGAAGCTTTCTTT.

The CDR3: CASSLVADRETQYF. The CDR3 DNA reads as TGCGCCAGCAGCCTGGTGGCTGATCGAGAGACCCAGTACTTC. The rearrangement uses TRBV4-3 and TRBJ2-5; D gene uncertain. The CDR3 contains 14 residues. Germline loops: CDR1 LGHNA, CDR2 YSLEER. V shed 4 bases and J shed 4 bases, with 13 bases lying between them.

This chain uses TRBV27 with TRBJ2-7; maybe TRBD1 (7 bases). This CDR3 is 15 amino acids long. Germline-derived CDR1 and CDR2 are MNHEY and SMNVEV (reference sequence). Trimming shortened V by 5 bases and J by 2 bases, and 16 bases separated the two germline ends. CDR3 amino acids: CASSAGTVLTYEQYF. The CDR3 region has the DNA TGTGCCAGCAGTGCGGGGACAGTGCTAACCTACGAGCAGTACTTC.

This clone was observed a few times. This chain's CDR3 is CASSDSLQVVGQPQHF. The CDR3 bases are TGTGCCAGCAGTGATTCATTACAGGTGGTAGGTCAGCCCCAGCATTTT. The chain employs TRBV28 and TRBJ1-5; TRBD1 might be the D (5 bases). The CDR3 loop spans 16 amino acids. Trimming stripped 5 bases from V and 6 bases from J, with 20 bases between. From germline, CDR1 is MDHEN and CDR2 SYDVKM.